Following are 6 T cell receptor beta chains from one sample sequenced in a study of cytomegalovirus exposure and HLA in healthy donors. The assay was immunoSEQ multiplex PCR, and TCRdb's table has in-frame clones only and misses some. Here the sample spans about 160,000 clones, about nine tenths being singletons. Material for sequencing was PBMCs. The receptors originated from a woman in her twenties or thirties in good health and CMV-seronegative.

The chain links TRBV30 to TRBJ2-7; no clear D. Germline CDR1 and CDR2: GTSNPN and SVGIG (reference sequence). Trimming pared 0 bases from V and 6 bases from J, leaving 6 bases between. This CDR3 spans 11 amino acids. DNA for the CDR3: TGTGCCTGGAGTGTACGCGGCGAGCAGTACTTC. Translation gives CAWSVRGEQYF.

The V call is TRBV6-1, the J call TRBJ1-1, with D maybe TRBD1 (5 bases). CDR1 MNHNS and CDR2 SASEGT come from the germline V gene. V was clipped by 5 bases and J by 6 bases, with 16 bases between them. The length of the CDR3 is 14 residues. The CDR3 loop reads CASSKDKGLAEAFF. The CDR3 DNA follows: TGTGCCAGCAGTAAGGACAAGGGACTAGCTGAAGCTTTCTTT.

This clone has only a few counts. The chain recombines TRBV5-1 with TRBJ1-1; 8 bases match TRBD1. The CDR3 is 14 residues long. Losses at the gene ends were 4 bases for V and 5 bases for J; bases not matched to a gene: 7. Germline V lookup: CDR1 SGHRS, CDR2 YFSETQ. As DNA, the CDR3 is TGCGCCAGCAGCGAACAACAGGGGGGAACTGAAGCTTTCTTT. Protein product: CASSEQQGGTEAFF.

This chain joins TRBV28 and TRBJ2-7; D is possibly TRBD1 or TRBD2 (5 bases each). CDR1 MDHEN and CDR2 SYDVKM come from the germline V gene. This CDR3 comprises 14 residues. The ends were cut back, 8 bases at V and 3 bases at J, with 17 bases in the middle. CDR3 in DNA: TGTGCCAGCCGATCCGGGACCCCTTTCTACGAGCAGTACTTC. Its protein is CASRSGTPFYEQYF.

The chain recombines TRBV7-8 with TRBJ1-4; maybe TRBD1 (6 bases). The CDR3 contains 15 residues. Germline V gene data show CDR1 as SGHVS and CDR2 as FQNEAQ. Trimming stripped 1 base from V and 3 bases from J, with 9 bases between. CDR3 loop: CASSLEGGANEKLFF. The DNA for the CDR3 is TGTGCCAGCAGCTTAGAAGGGGGTGCTAATGAAAAACTGTTTTTT.

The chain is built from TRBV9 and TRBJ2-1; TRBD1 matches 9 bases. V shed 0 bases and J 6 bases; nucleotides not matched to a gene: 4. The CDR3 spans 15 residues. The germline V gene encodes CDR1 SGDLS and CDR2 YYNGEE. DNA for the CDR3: TGTGCCAGCAGCGTAGAACAGGGGGCCGGCAATGAGCAGTTCTTC. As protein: CASSVEQGAGNEQFF. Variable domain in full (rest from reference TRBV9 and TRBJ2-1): DSGVTQTPKHLITATGQRVTLRCSPRSGDLSVYWYQQSLDQGLQFLIQYYNGEERAKGNILERFSAQQFPDLHSELNLSSLELGDSALYFCASSVEQGAGNEQFFGPGTRLTVL.